This T cell receptor beta chain derives from a study of beta chain features in type 1 diabetes. Study-level findings and limits: Shorter TCRB CDR3s, moderately but significantly so, marked every one of the four CD4+ subsets in Type 1 diabetes patients.

The entirety of the isolated RNA underwent reverse transcription, so expressed TCRB transcripts were sequenced. Produced via immunoSEQ multiplex PCR; TCRdb's table is partial and in-frame only. The sample holds about 640,000 clones, 9.5% to 15% seen once. This clone was detected only a few times. Its antigen is undetermined. Trimming shortened V by 6 bases and J by 3 bases, and 11 bases separated the two germline ends. Looked up from germline, CDR1 is MNHNY and CDR2 is SVGAGI (reference sequence). The CDR3 runs to 13 residues. The sample taken for sequencing was naive CD4+ T cells from blood. J is TRBJ1-2 and V is TRBV6-6; D possibly corresponds to TRBD1 (6 bases). This TCR was sampled from a man aged 25 to 40 with type 1 diabetes. DNA of the CDR3: TGTGCCAGCAGCCCCTCAGGGGACTATGGCTACACCTTC. Translated, it gives CASSPSGDYGYTF.